These 6 T cell receptor beta chains originate from one sample sequenced in a study of T and B cells in COVID-19 patients. Blood genomic DNA input for TRB amplification was 250-500 ng. Multiplex PCR with BIOMED2 TRB-A/B primer pools amplified TRB rearrangements. TCRdb analysed the multiplex PCR reads with MiXCR anew, one entry per CDR3 protein. The sample lists over 2,000 distinct CDR3 sequences, around a quarter occurring once. What was sequenced was blood. The receptor set was obtained from a human donor with active COVID-19.

This clonotype showed up many times. The J gene is TRBJ2-1, the V gene TRBV5-6; TRBD1 might be the D (5 bases). The CDR3 runs 14 residues. The V end was cut by 0 bases, the J end by 10 bases, with 14 bases between. The germline CDR1 and CDR2 sequences are SGHDT and YYEEEE. CDR3 residues: CASSLDQGFREQFF. CDR3 nucleotides: TGTGCCAGCAGCTTGGACCAGGGCTTCCGGGAGCAGTTCTTC.

This clonotype was counted only a few times. The rearrangement uses TRBV7-2 and TRBJ1-4; D might be TRBD1 (5 bases). CDR3 length: 13 amino acids. Trimming shortened V by 7 bases and J by 8 bases, and 14 bases separated the two germline ends. Germline V gene lookup returns CDR1 SGHTA and CDR2 FQGNSA. The CDR3 here is CASTILRAEKLFF. CDR3 nucleotides: TGTGCCAGCACCATCCTCAGGGCCGAAAAACTGTTTTTT.

Judged by abundance, this clonotype is medium-sized. The junction shows a germline mismatch at one end, possibly a read error. The J gene is TRBJ2-2, the V gene TRBV5-6, with 9 bases that match TRBD1. CDR1 is SGHDT and CDR2 is YYEEEE in the germline V gene. The length of the CDR3 is 16 residues. The CDR3 sequence is CASSFRGTGNSGELFF. The CDR3 nucleotides are TGTGCCAGCAGCTTTCGGGGGACAGGGAACTCCGGGGAGCTGTTTTTT.

The V call is TRBV20-1, the J call TRBJ2-7; D is perhaps TRBD1 (6 bases). Germline CDR1 is DFQATT and CDR2 is SNEGSKA (reference sequence). The CDR3 extends over 14 amino acids. The V and J ends lost 6 bases and 7 bases respectively, with 22 bases between them. The CDR3 spells CSAEYRDTPTEQYF. Here the CDR3 DNA reads TGCAGTGCGGAGTACCGGGACACCCCTACAGAGCAGTACTTC.

In its sample, this clonotype ranks as large. This chain connects TRBV6-5 to TRBJ1-5; no clear D gene. The CDR3 is 16 residues long. Germline V gives CDR1 MNHEY, CDR2 SVGAGI. Trimming took off 0 bases at V and 3 bases at J, with 12 bases between the two ends. CDR3 nucleotides: TGTGCCAGCAGTTACTCGTATCGGACGGTCAATCAGCCCCAGCATTTT. Encoded protein: CASSYSYRTVNQPQHF.

V usage is TRBV6-5 and J usage is TRBJ2-1; TRBD2 aligns across 12 bases. Per the germline V gene, CDR1 is MNHEY and CDR2 is SVGAGI. The V and J ends lost 8 bases and 0 bases, in that order; junction bases with no gene match: 8. The CDR3 is 17 amino acids. CDR3 loop: CASFWLAGGRSYNEQFF. In DNA form, the CDR3 reads TGTGCCAGCTTTTGGCTAGCGGGAGGGCGCTCCTACAATGAGCAGTTCTTC.